This T cell receptor beta chain was found in a study of cytomegalovirus exposure and HLA in healthy donors. Turning to the study itself: 81% of 398 genotyped donors fell in the Caucasian-associated ancestry cluster. The study, taken as a whole, reports: At a 0.05 false discovery rate, a later analysis found approximately 17,000 TCR beta sequences to be associated with HLA alleles.

The PCR contained 60 Vbeta and 13 Jbeta primers. The method was immunoSEQ multiplex PCR; TCRdb's version includes in-frame clones alone and lacks a portion of them. The profile covers some 62,000 clones, with around 87% appearing a single time and approximately 1.5% taken by the ten largest. As for this clone: The antigen is unknown.

CDR3 length: 18 amino acids. V lost 1 base and J lost 4; bases outside the gene matches: 9. Germline CDR1 and CDR2: LGHNA and YNFKEQ. The source is a man aged 18 to 30 in good health and CMV-seronegative. The sequenced sample consisted of PBMCs. The V call is TRBV4-2, the J call TRBJ2-6; 8 bases match TRBD1. The CDR3 sequence: CASSQGQTGVGGANVLTF. CDR3 DNA: TGTGCCAGCAGCCAAGGCCAGACAGGGGTCGGCGGGGCCAACGTCCTGACTTTC.